The T cell receptor (beta chain) described here comes from a study of T cell therapy after organ transplantation. Study information: Blood for the long-term post-therapy sample came 20 to 29 weeks after therapy.

Germline CDR1 is GTSNPN and CDR2 is SVGIG (reference sequence). The CDR3 sequence is 14 residues long. Trimming left V 0 bases short and J 1 base short, with 9 bases between. A word on this clone: Its antigen is as yet unknown.

Time point indicated: 20-29 weeks after completion of therapy. This table comes from immunoSEQ multiplex PCR, and its TCRdb copy is limited to in-frame clones, with some not included. The table shows about 18,000 clones, with 85% to 90% occurring only once. Study-wide results and limits: Few nonresponder expansions may reflect low coverage from poor CD8+ yield.

The V gene is TRBV30, the J gene TRBJ1-1; no clear D gene. This sequence originates from a human patient who had received a solid organ transplant and had CMV disease. Some of the T cells might come from the graft donor. This specimen was CD8+ T cells from blood, taken after autologous CMV-specific T cell therapy. The CDR3 here is CAWSVFSTNTEAFF. The CDR3 coding sequence is TGTGCCTGGAGTGTATTCAGCACGAACACTGAAGCTTTCTTT.